Listed here are 10 T cell receptor beta chains from one sample, sequenced in a study of cytomegalovirus exposure and HLA in healthy donors. 60 Vbeta and 13 Jbeta primers were used in PCR. TCRdb's copy holds only in-frame clones and misses some; the assay was immunoSEQ multiplex PCR. In all, the sample yields under 200,000 clones. The sample was PBMCs. The receptors come from a young man in good health and CMV-seronegative.

The J gene is TRBJ1-2, the V gene TRBV14; D gene ambiguous. Germline V gene sequence: CDR1 SGHDN, CDR2 FVKESK. The CDR3 loop spans 14 amino acids. The germline V and J ends were trimmed by 2 bases and 2 bases, with 9 bases remaining between them. CDR3 protein: CASSQISRNYGYTF. The CDR3 coding sequence is TGTGCCAGCAGCCAAATATCCAGGAACTATGGCTACACCTTC.

The chain carries TRBV4-2 and TRBJ1-2, with D unresolved. The CDR3 length is 11 residues. Germline V CDR1 and CDR2: LGHNA, YNFKEQ. The V and J ends lost 0 bases and 8 bases respectively, with 4 bases between them. The CDR3 coding sequence is TGTGCCAGCAGCCAAGAAGCCGGCTACACCTTC. Translation gives CASSQEAGYTF.

The chain is built from TRBV5-1 and TRBJ1-4; no reliable D call. V lost 3 bases and J lost 5, with 5 bases in between. CDR1 and CDR2 from the germline V gene are SGHRS and YFSETQ. The CDR3 sequence is 12 residues long. The chain's CDR3 is CASSSTNEKLFF. The CDR3 DNA is TGCGCCAGCAGCTCGACAAATGAAAAACTGTTTTTT.

The chain joins TRBV27 to TRBJ1-5, with a tentative D call TRBD1 (6 bases). Germline lookup yields CDR1 MNHEY and CDR2 SMNVEV (reference sequence). This CDR3 has 14 amino acids. Trimming pared 5 bases from V and 7 bases from J, leaving 15 bases between. CDR3 in amino acids: CASSPRGVYQPQHF. Here the CDR3 DNA reads TGTGCCAGCAGTCCCAGGGGAGTCTACCAGCCCCAGCATTTT.

This chain joins TRBV5-1 and TRBJ2-3; tentative D call: TRBD2 (5 bases). The germline V and J ends were trimmed by 3 bases and 0 bases, with 11 bases remaining between them. Germline CDR1 reads SGHRS; CDR2 reads YFSETQ. This CDR3 comprises 15 residues. The CDR3 DNA reads TGCGCCAGCAGCTCGGATTGGACTAGCACAGATACGCAGTATTTT. Residues: CASSSDWTSTDTQYF.

The chain combines TRBV19 with TRBJ1-2, with D perhaps TRBD1 (6 bases). The CDR3 runs to 13 residues. The V end lost 4 bases, the J end lost 6 bases, and 12 bases lay between the germline ends. Germline CDR1 reads LNHDA; CDR2 reads SQIVND (reference sequence). The CDR3 loop reads CASSRIQGDGYTF. CDR3 nucleotide sequence: TGTGCCAGTAGTAGGATACAGGGAGATGGCTACACCTTC. Using reference TRBV19 and TRBJ1-2 for the parts outside the CDR3, the full variable domain is DGGITQSPKYLFRKEGQNVTLSCEQNLNHDAMYWYRQDPGQGLRLIYYSQIVNDFQKGDIAEGYSVSREKKESFPLTVTSAQKNPTAFYLCASSRIQGDGYTFGSGTRLTVV.

The chain combines TRBV7-9 with TRBJ2-7; D is possibly TRBD2 (5 bases). Germline assignment: CDR1 SEHNR and CDR2 FQNEAQ (reference sequence). Trimming shortened V by 4 bases and J by 9 bases, and 13 bases separated the two germline ends. The CDR3 is made up of 12 amino acids. The CDR3 protein is CASSSGVLVQYF. The DNA for the CDR3 is TGTGCCAGCAGCTCCGGGGTGTTGGTGCAGTACTTC. Using reference TRBV7-9 and TRBJ2-7 for the parts outside the CDR3, the full variable domain is DTGVSQNPRHKITKRGQNVTFRCDPISEHNRLYWYRQTLGQGPEFLTYFQNEAQLEKSRLLSDRFSAERPKGSFSTLEIQRTEQGDSAMYLCASSSGVLVQYFGPGTRLTVT.

V usage is TRBV18 and J usage is TRBJ1-2; the match to TRBD1 covers 8 bases. The germline CDR1 and CDR2 sequences are KGHSH and LQKENI. J lost 2 bases, V lost 4 bases, and 0 bases had no gene match. The CDR3 consists of 13 residues. CDR3 DNA sequence: TGTGCCAGCTCACGGGACAGGAACTATGGCTACACCTTC. It codes for CASSRDRNYGYTF.

The J gene is TRBJ1-6, the V gene TRBV7-3, with D perhaps TRBD1 (6 bases). The CDR3 covers 15 residues. V was cut by 0 bases and J by 6 bases, with 9 bases left in between. CDR1 and CDR2 (germline): SGHTA, FQGTGA. The CDR3 protein is CASSLTGHLNSPLHF. DNA for the CDR3: TGTGCCAGCAGCTTAACGGGACACCTTAATTCACCCCTCCACTTT. Complete variable domain (other parts from reference TRBV7-3 and TRBJ1-6): GAGVSQTPSNKVTEKGKYVELRCDPISGHTALYWYRQSLGQGPEFLIYFQGTGAADDSGLPNDRFFAVRPEGSVSTLKIQRTERGDSAVYLCASSLTGHLNSPLHFGNGTRLTVT.

The rearrangement links TRBV5-6 to TRBJ2-2; no firm D call. Trimming took off 0 bases at V and 3 bases at J, with 9 bases between the two ends. The germline V gene encodes CDR1 SGHDT and CDR2 YYEEEE. The CDR3 runs to 15 residues. The CDR3 is CASSLVVGDTGELFF. CDR3 nucleotide sequence: TGTGCCAGCAGCTTGGTAGTAGGAGACACCGGGGAGCTGTTTTTT.